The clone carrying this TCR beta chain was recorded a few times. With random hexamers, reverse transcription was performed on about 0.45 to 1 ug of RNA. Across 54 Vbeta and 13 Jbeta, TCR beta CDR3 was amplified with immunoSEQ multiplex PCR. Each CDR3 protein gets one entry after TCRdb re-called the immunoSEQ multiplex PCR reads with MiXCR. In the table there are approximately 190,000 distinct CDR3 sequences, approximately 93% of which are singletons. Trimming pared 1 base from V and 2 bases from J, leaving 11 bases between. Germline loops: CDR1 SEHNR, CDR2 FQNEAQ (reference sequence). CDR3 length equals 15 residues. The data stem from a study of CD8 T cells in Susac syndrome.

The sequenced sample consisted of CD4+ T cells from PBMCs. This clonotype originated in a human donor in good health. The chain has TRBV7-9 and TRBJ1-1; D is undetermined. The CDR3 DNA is TGTGCCAGCAGCTTAGTCGCGGGATTAAACACTGAAGCTTTCTTT. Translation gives CASSLVAGLNTEAFF.